This is a list of T cell receptor beta chains from one sample in a study of T cells in localized non-small cell lung cancer. This table comes from immunoSEQ multiplex PCR, and its TCRdb copy is limited to in-frame clones, with some not included. The table includes nearly 25,000 clones, about 90% detected once. The source was peripheral blood, collected before any cancer treatment. These receptor sequences come from a male donor older than 55 with stage II squamous cell lung carcinoma. Each CDR3 is given with its conserved first and last residue. The D gene is left open where the match is weak. Part of the rows lack a size; the others show once, few, many or a class for expanded clones.

14	TRBV28	-	TRBJ1-5	-	TGTGCCAGCTGCGGAATTGGATTCAATCAGCCCCAGCATTTT	CASCGIGFNQPQHF
13	TRBV10-3	-	TRBJ1-3	TRBD1	TGTGCCATCCAGGGGGTATCCGGAAACACCATATATTTT	CAIQGVSGNTIYF
16	TRBV12-5	once	TRBJ2-7	-	TGTGCTAGTGGTTTGGTACTCGGGACACCTAGCTACGAGCAGTACTTC	CASGLVLGTPSYEQYF
13	TRBV5-4	-	TRBJ2-3	-	TGTGCCAGCAGCTTGGAACCCGGCGATACGCAGTATTTT	CASSLEPGDTQYF
15	TRBV5-4	-	TRBJ2-7	TRBD1	TGTGCCAGCACCCGAGACAGGGGGCTCACCTACGAGCAGTACTTC	CASTRDRGLTYEQYF
15	TRBV4-2	-	TRBJ2-3	-	TGTGCCAGCAGCCAAGAGGGGGTTAGCACAGATACGCAGTATTTT	CASSQEGVSTDTQYF
15	TRBV14	few	TRBJ2-1	TRBD2	TGTGCCAGCAGCCAAGAGGGACTAGCGGTCGCTGAGCAGTTCTTC	CASSQEGLAVAEQFF
11	TRBV19	-	TRBJ1-2	-	TGTGCCAGTAGTTCGGGCTATGGCTACACCTTC	CASSSGYGYTF
13	TRBV9	-	TRBJ2-3	TRBD2	TGTGCCAGCAGCGTAGGGGGAGGGCATACGCAGTATTTT	CASSVGGGHTQYF
13	TRBV11-2	-	TRBJ2-1	-	TGTGCCAGCAGCTTAGACTCAGAGAATGAGCAGTTCTTC	CASSLDSENEQFF
15	TRBV7-2	-	TRBJ1-5	TRBD1	TGTGCCAGCAGCTTAGAGGGGACAGGGAATCAGCCCCAGCATTTT	CASSLEGTGNQPQHF
17	TRBV4-3	-	TRBJ2-7	TRBD2	TGCGCCAGCAGCCAAGGCCCGGGGGGGACTAGCGTCTGGGAGCAGTACTTC	CASSQGPGGTSVWEQYF
18	TRBV5-4	-	TRBJ2-2	TRBD2	TGTGCCAGCAGCTTGGCCCTGACTAGCGGGGGTCGGTCCGGGGAGCTGTTTTTT	CASSLALTSGGRSGELFF
15	TRBV7-2	-	TRBJ2-3	TRBD2	TGTGCCAGCAGCTCTAGCGGGAGGGCGGGAGATACGCAGTATTTT	CASSSSGRAGDTQYF
17	TRBV6-1	-	TRBJ2-3	TRBD2	TGTGCCAGCAGTGAAAGATCCGGGGGGGGGAATGGAGATACGCAGTATTTT	CASSERSGGGNGDTQYF
14	TRBV7-8	-	TRBJ1-5	TRBD1	TGTGCCAGCAGCTCGACAGGGGGCGCGGGGCCCCAGCATTTT	CASSSTGGAGPQHF
14	TRBV2	-	TRBJ1-1	TRBD1	TGTGCCAGCAGCTACTTTGGACAGGCCCCTGAAGCTTTCTTT	CASSYFGQAPEAFF
16	TRBV7-6	once	TRBJ2-7	TRBD1	TGTGCCAGCAGCTTAACCCAGGGACAGGGGGCATACGAGCAGTACTTC	CASSLTQGQGAYEQYF
15	TRBV11-3	-	TRBJ2-7	-	TGTGCCAGCAGCCAAATAACAGGGAGCTCCTACGAGCAGTACTTC	CASSQITGSSYEQYF
13	TRBV9	-	TRBJ1-1	-	TGTGCCAGCAGCGCCCAGGGTGGGACTGAAGCTTTCTTT	CASSAQGGTEAFF
15	TRBV7-2	-	TRBJ1-2	TRBD1	TGTGCCAGCAGCTTAGCCGGGACAGGGGCTTATGGCTACACCTTC	CASSLAGTGAYGYTF
16	TRBV9	-	TRBJ1-4	TRBD1	TGTGCCAGCAGCGTAGCCCCGACAGGGGGAAATGAAAAACTGTTTTTT	CASSVAPTGGNEKLFF
15	TRBV9	few	TRBJ2-7	TRBD1	TGTGCCAGCAGCGTAGCACAGGGGGCCCTCTACGAGCAGTACTTC	CASSVAQGALYEQYF
16	TRBV5-1	-	TRBJ2-5	TRBD2	TGCGCCAGCAGCGAAGGGACTAGCGGTTTTCAAGAGACCCAGTACTTC	CASSEGTSGFQETQYF
14	TRBV16	-	TRBJ2-1	TRBD1	TGTGCCAGCAGCCAACAGGCGGGACAGGATGAGCAGTTCTTC	CASSQQAGQDEQFF
13	TRBV5-1	-	TRBJ2-3	-	TGCGCCAGCAGCTTGGGACAGATGACTACGCAGTATTTT	CASSLGQMTTQYF
13	TRBV29-1	-	TRBJ1-5	-	TGCAGCGTTCAAGCCGGGAGCAATCAGCCCCAGCATTTT	CSVQAGSNQPQHF
15	TRBV28	-	TRBJ1-2	TRBD1	TGTGCCAGCAGTTTAGGACAGGGTTGGAACTATGGCTACACCTTC	CASSLGQGWNYGYTF
15	TRBV2	-	TRBJ2-2	-	TGTGCCGGGAAAAAATCCCCCGCGAACACCGGGGAGCTGTTTTTT	CAGKKSPANTGELFF
15	TRBV15	-	TRBJ2-7	-	TGTGCCACCAGCAGAGAACGGCAGGGGTTCTACGAGCAGTACTTC	CATSRERQGFYEQYF
17	TRBV5-5	few	TRBJ1-2	-	TGTGCCAGCAGCTTGGTATTACGGACGGCAGCTAACTATGGCTACACCTTC	CASSLVLRTAANYGYTF
14	TRBV6-5	once	TRBJ1-3	-	TGTGCCAGCAGTTACGGGGGATCGGGAAACACCATATATTTT	CASSYGGSGNTIYF
15	TRBV19	-	TRBJ1-5	-	TGTGCCAGTAGCACCCAATCGGGGGGAACCCAGCCCCAGCATTTT	CASSTQSGGTQPQHF
14	TRBV13	-	TRBJ2-7	TRBD1	TGTGCCAGCAGCTTACAACAGGGGGCCAGGGAGCAGTACTTC	CASSLQQGAREQYF
12	TRBV6-5	once	TRBJ2-3	-	TGTGCCAGCAGAGCTTTGACAGATACGCAGTATTTT	CASRALTDTQYF
13	TRBV7-9	-	TRBJ2-7	-	TGTGCCAGCAGCCCAGAACGTACAGCCGAGCAGTACTTC	CASSPERTAEQYF